This T cell receptor beta chain stems from a study of cytomegalovirus exposure and HLA in healthy donors. Study-wide points: Later work associated approximately 17,000 TCR beta sequences with HLA alleles at 0.05 false discovery rate.

There are a few counts of this clone. Antigen unknown. The V end lost 5 bases, the J end lost 6 bases, and 10 bases lay between the germline ends. CDR1 is SGHTA and CDR2 is FQGNSA in the germline V gene. CDR3 length: 12 amino acids. Amplification used 60 Vbeta primers and 13 Jbeta primers. TCRdb's table, derived via immunoSEQ multiplex PCR, lists solely in-frame clones and lacks some. This sample has roughly 100,000 clones, with roughly 60% found just once. Sequencing was done on a sample of PBMCs. The sequence came from a woman aged 45-65 years in good health and CMV-seropositive. The chain is built from TRBV7-2 and TRBJ1-2; D might be TRBD1 (6 bases). The CDR3 region is CASSLGQHGYTF. The DNA for the CDR3 is TGTGCCAGCAGCCTCGGACAGCATGGCTACACCTTC.